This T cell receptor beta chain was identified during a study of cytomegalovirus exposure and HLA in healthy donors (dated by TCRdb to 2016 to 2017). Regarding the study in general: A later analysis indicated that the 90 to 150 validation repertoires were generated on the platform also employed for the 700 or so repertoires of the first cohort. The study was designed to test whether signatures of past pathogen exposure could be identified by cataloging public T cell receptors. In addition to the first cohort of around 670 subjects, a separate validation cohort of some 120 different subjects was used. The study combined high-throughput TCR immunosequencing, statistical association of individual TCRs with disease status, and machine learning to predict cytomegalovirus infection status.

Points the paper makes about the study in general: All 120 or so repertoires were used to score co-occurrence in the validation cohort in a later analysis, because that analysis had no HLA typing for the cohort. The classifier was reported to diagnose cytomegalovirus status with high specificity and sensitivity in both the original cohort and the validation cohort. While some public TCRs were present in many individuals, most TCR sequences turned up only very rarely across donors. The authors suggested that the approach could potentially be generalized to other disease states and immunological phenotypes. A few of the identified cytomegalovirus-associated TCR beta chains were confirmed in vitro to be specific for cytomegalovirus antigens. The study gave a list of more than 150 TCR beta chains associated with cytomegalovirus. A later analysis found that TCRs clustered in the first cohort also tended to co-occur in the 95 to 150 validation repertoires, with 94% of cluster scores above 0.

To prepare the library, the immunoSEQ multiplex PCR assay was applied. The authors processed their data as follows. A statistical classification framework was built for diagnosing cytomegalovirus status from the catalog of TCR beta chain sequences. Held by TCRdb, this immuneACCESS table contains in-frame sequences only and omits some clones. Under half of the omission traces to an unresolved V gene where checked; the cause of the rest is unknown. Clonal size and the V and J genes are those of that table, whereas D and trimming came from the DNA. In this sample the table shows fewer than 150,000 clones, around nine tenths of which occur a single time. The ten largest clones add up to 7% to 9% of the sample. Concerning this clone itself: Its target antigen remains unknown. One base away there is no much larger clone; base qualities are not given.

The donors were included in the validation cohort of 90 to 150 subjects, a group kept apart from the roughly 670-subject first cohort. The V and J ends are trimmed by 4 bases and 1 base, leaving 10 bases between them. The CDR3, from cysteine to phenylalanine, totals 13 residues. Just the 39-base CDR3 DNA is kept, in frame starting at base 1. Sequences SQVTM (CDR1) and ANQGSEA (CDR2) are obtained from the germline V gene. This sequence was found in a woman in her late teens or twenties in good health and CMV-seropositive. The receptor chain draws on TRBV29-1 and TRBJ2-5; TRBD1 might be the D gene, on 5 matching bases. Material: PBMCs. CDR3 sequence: CSVGRDSQETQYF. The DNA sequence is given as TGCAGCGTTGGGCGTGACAGCCAAGAGACCCAGTACTTC.